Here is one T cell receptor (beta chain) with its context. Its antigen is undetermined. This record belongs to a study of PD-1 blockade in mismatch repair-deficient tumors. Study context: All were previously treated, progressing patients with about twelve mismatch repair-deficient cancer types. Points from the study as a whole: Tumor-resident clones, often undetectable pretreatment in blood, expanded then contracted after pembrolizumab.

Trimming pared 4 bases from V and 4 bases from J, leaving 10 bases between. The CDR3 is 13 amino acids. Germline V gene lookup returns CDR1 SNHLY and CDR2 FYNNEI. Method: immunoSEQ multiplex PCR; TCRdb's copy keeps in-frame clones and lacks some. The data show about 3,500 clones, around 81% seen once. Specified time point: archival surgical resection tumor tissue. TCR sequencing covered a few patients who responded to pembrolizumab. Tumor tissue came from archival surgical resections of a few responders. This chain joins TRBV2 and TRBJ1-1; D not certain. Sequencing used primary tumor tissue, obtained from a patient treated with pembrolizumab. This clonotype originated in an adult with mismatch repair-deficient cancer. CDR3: CASSAGWGTEAFF. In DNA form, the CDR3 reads TGTGCCAGCAGTGCGGGGTGGGGCACTGAAGCTTTCTTT.